These 5 T cell receptor beta chains originate from one sample sequenced in a study of blood T cell repertoires in COVID-19 (dated by TCRdb to 2019 to 2021). The library was prepared using the immunoSEQ multiplex PCR assay. TCRdb holds this immuneACCESS table with in-frame rearrangements only. Some clones are missing; in checked studies, unresolved V genes explain under half, and the rest has no known cause. Counted in this sample were 400,000 to 500,000 clones; 70% to 90% of them appeared once. Clones ranked in the top ten supply 1.4% to 1.5% of the sample. Sequenced input: PBMCs or T cells enriched from blood (not recorded which). The receptors originated from a woman between 18 and 29 years old who had been exposed to COVID-19.

The gene calls are TRBV11-2 and TRBJ2-5; 15 positions agree with TRBD2. The germline V gene encodes CDR1 SGHAT and CDR2 FQNNGV. There are 17 residues in the CDR3. Trimming at V came to 1 base and at J to 5 bases, leaving 5 bases not matched to a gene. The CDR3 DNA reads as TGTGCCAGCAGCTTAGGGACTAGCGGGAGGGCCGGGGAGACCCAGTACTTC. Translation gives CASSLGTSGRAGETQYF. Based on the CDR3 plus reference TRBV11-2 and TRBJ2-5, the full variable domain is EAGVAQSPRYKIIEKRQSVAFWCNPISGHATLYWYQQILGQGPKLLIQFQNNGVVDDSQLPKDRFSAERLKGVDSTLKIQPAKLEDSAVYLCASSLGTSGRAGETQYFGPGTRLLVL.

The chain has TRBV3-1 (or the pseudogene TRBV3-2) and TRBJ1-1; no reliable D call. The CDR3 covers 15 residues. V was trimmed by 2 bases and J by 5 bases, leaving 15 bases between them. CDR1 is LGHDT, CDR2 YNNKEL, per germline (reference sequence). The CDR3 reads CASSQLKDFWTEAFF. The CDR3 coding sequence is TGTGCCAGCAGCCAACTAAAGGACTTCTGGACTGAAGCTTTCTTT.

The rearrangement links TRBV5-6 to TRBJ2-7; D perhaps matches TRBD1 (6 bases). This CDR3 contains 15 residues. Germline CDR1 SGHDT, CDR2 YYEEEE. With 0 bases removed from V and 5 bases from J, the gap between germline ends came to 15 bases. The CDR3 DNA is TGTGCCAGCAGCTTGGTAGGGGGAGTTTACGACGAGCAGTACTTC. Protein product: CASSLVGGVYDEQYF.

This chain connects TRBV11-1 to TRBJ2-5, with D possibly matching TRBD1 (6 bases). This CDR3 has 13 amino acids. Deletions cut 7 bases from V and 4 bases from J, with 13 bases between. From germline, CDR1 is SGHAT and CDR2 FQDESV (reference sequence). CDR3 protein: CASTPGERETQYF. The CDR3 coding sequence is TGTGCCAGCACACCAGGGGAAAGAGAGACCCAGTACTTC. Full variable domain (missing parts from reference TRBV11-1 and TRBJ2-5): EAEVAQSPRYKITEKSQAVAFWCDPISGHATLYWYRQILGQGPELLVQFQDESVVDDSQLPKDRFSAERLKGVDSTLKIQPAELGDSAMYLCASTPGERETQYFGPGTRLLVL.

V usage is TRBV18 and J usage is TRBJ2-1, with 7 bases lining up with TRBD2. Germline CDR1 and CDR2: KGHSH and LQKENI. Trimming removed 3 bases from V and 0 bases from J; junction bases left unmatched: 8. This CDR3 contains 17 residues. The CDR3 DNA sequence: TGTGCCAGCTCACCTGTGGCGGGAGCTGTCTCCTACAATGAGCAGTTCTTC. Translation: CASSPVAGAVSYNEQFF. Using reference TRBV18 and TRBJ2-1 for the parts outside the CDR3, the full variable domain is NAGVMQNPRHLVRRRGQEARLRCSPMKGHSHVYWYRQLPEEGLKFMVYLQKENIIDESGMPKERFSAEFPKEGPSILRIQQVVRGDSAAYFCASSPVAGAVSYNEQFFGPGTRLTVL.